These 15 T cell receptor beta chains originate from one sample sequenced in a study of control samples from healthy donors and cancer patients. Profiled with immunoSEQ multiplex PCR; TCRdb holds only in-frame clones, not every one. The sample carries around 230,000 clones, around 94% recorded once. The sequencing sample was made of blood. These TCRs come from a middle-aged man in good health.

This chain uses TRBV19 with TRBJ2-3, with unresolved D. The germline V gene has CDR1 LNHDA and CDR2 SQIVND (reference sequence). V lost 0 bases and J lost 0, with 16 bases in between. This CDR3 comprises 18 residues. The CDR3: CASSIDYSQQLSTDTQYF. The CDR3 bases are TGTGCCAGTAGTATAGATTATTCACAACAGCTTAGCACAGATACGCAGTATTTT.

In nucleotides, the CDR3 is TGTGCCAGCAGCCTTGACAGGGACCAGCCCCAGCATTTT. Translation: CASSLDRDQPQHF. This chain joins TRBV5-4 and TRBJ1-5; the match to TRBD1 covers 7 bases. The CDR3 totals 13 residues. CDR1 is SGHNT and CDR2 is YYREEE in the germline V gene (reference sequence). The ends lost 4 bases at V and 7 bases at J; junction bases unmatched: 5.

The chain is built from TRBV7-7 and TRBJ2-1, with TRBD1 identical over 7 bases. CDR1 and CDR2 from the germline V gene are SSHAT and FNYEAQ (reference sequence). The V gene end was trimmed by 5 bases and the J gene end by 0 bases; junction bases not matched to a gene: 4. The CDR3 covers 15 residues. This CDR3 reads CASSPTGNSYNEQFF. CDR3 DNA sequence: TGTGCCAGCAGCCCGACAGGGAACTCCTACAATGAGCAGTTCTTC.

As concerns this clone: Within the sample, other DNA sequences also encode this same CDR3. V and J are TRBV6-1 and TRBJ2-7; D gene ambiguous. With 3 bases removed from V and 4 bases from J, the gap between germline ends came to 4 bases. The CDR3 length is 11 residues. The germline V gene encodes CDR1 MNHNS and CDR2 SASEGT. The CDR3 sequence is CASSEFYEQYV. CDR3 coding DNA: TGTGCCAGCAGTGAGTTTTACGAGCAGTACGTC.

This clone appeared a single time. The rearrangement joins TRBV7-8 to TRBJ2-3, with D perhaps being TRBD1 or TRBD2 (5 bases each). Germline V gene lookup returns CDR1 SGHVS and CDR2 FQNEAQ. CDR3 length: 11 residues. Trimming left V 7 bases short and J 6 bases short, with 8 bases between. CDR3 in amino acids: CASTWGDTQYF. As DNA, the CDR3 is TGTGCCAGCACGTGGGGGGATACGCAGTATTTT.

This chain links TRBV7-3 with TRBJ1-1; D possibly corresponds to TRBD1 (5 bases). The CDR3 spans 19 residues. Germline loops: CDR1 SGHTA, CDR2 FQGTGA. Trimming left V 2 bases short and J 9 bases short, with 31 bases between. CDR3 loop: CASSLFPLPDSRGILKAFF. The CDR3 coding sequence is TGTGCCAGCAGCTTATTCCCGCTGCCAGACAGTCGCGGCATACTAAAAGCTTTCTTT.

The rearrangement joins TRBV7-2 to TRBJ2-7, with D possibly being TRBD2 (5 bases). CDR1 is SGHTA, CDR2 FQGNSA, per germline. This CDR3 is 14 amino acids long. The germline V and J ends were trimmed by 1 base and 4 bases, with 11 bases remaining between them. For the CDR3, the DNA is TGTGCCAGCAGCTTAGTAGGACTCCAGTACGAGCAGTACGTC. Translating it yields CASSLVGLQYEQYV.

The V and J genes are TRBV5-1 and TRBJ1-6; D is perhaps TRBD1 (6 bases). This CDR3 contains 14 residues. V was cut by 4 bases and J by 7 bases, with 12 bases left in between. Germline CDR1 reads SGHRS; CDR2 reads YFSETQ. The CDR3 here is CASSRITGNSPLHF. In DNA, the CDR3 is TGCGCCAGCAGCCGGATCACAGGGAATTCACCCCTCCACTTT.

The chain employs TRBV7-8 and TRBJ1-1, with D possibly matching TRBD1 (6 bases). CDR3 length: 13 residues. From germline, CDR1 is SGHVS and CDR2 FQNEAQ. V was clipped by 6 bases and J by 1 base, with 9 bases between them. CDR3 loop: CASRGGGNTEAFF. DNA of the CDR3: TGTGCCAGCAGAGGAGGGGGGAACACTGAAGCTTTCTTT. Variable domain in full (rest from reference TRBV7-8 and TRBJ1-1): GAGVSQSPRYKVAKRGQDVALRCDPISGHVSLFWYQQALGQGPEFLTYFQNEAQLDKSGLPSDRFFAERPEGSVSTLKIQRTQQEDSAVYLCASRGGGNTEAFFGQGTRLTVV.

The chain employs TRBV10-2 and TRBJ1-3; 7 bases agree with TRBD1. CDR1 and CDR2 from the germline V gene are WSHSY and SAAADI. V was pared by 6 bases and J by 2 bases, with 7 bases of the junction left unmatched. The CDR3 has 15 residues. For the CDR3, the DNA is TGCGCCAGCAGCCAATCAGGGGGGGCTGGAAACACCATATATTTT. Amino acid sequence: CASSQSGGAGNTIYF.

The rearrangement uses TRBV15 and TRBJ2-3; TRBD1 is a possible D gene (5 bases). From germline, CDR1 is LNHNV and CDR2 YYDKDF (reference sequence). The CDR3 is 15 amino acids. The germline V and J ends were trimmed by 0 bases and 2 bases, with 9 bases remaining between them. DNA of the CDR3: TGTGCCACCAGCAGAGATCAGGGCTCCACAGATACGCAGTATTTT. Translation: CATSRDQGSTDTQYF. The whole variable domain, filled in from reference TRBV15 and TRBJ2-3, reads DAMVIQNPRYQVTQFGKPVTLSCSQTLNHNVMYWYQQKSSQAPKLLFHYYDKDFNNEADTPDNFQSRRPNTSFCFLDIRSPGLGDTAMYLCATSRDQGSTDTQYFGPGTRLTVL.

The chain recombines TRBV7-9 with TRBJ1-2; D gene uncertain. CDR1 SEHNR and CDR2 FQNEAQ come from the germline V gene (reference sequence). The ends were cut back, 1 base at V and 9 bases at J, with 18 bases in the middle. This CDR3 spans 15 amino acids. DNA for the CDR3: TGTGCCAGCAGCTTAGATGGTTTGGGTTTCGATCGCTACACCTTC. Protein sequence: CASSLDGLGFDRYTF.

The chain uses TRBV12-5 and TRBJ2-5, with a possible D match to TRBD1 (5 bases). V was trimmed by 3 bases and J by 1 base, leaving 12 bases between them. Germline V gene sequence: CDR1 LGHNT, CDR2 FRNRAP. This CDR3 has 15 residues. The CDR3 DNA follows: TGTGCTAGTGGTTTTCGAGGTCAGGGCCAAGAGACCCAGTACTTC. This translates into CASGFRGQGQETQYF.

CDR3 coding DNA: TGCAGCGTTACACTCAGAACCCCTAATGAAAAACTGTTTTTT. This encodes CSVTLRTPNEKLFF. V and J are TRBV29-1 and TRBJ1-4; D is uncertain. Trimming took 5 bases from V and 3 from J, leaving 13 bases between them. CDR3 size: 14 residues. Germline CDR1 reads SQVTM; CDR2 reads ANQGSEA.

V usage is TRBV10-1 and J usage is TRBJ1-2; D remains unclear. Between the trimmed V and J ends, which lost 0 bases and 4 bases, there was a span of 9 bases. Germline assignment: CDR1 WNHNN and CDR2 SYGVQD (reference sequence). The CDR3 extends over 14 amino acids. CDR3 sequence (DNA): TGCGCCAGCAGTGAGTCGACGGACGTCTATGGCTACACCTTC. It specifies CASSESTDVYGYTF.